The source of this T cell receptor (beta chain) is a study of T cells in Graves' hyperthyroidism and ophthalmopathy. Diagnosing involved the use of clinical symptoms, serum thyroxine and TRAb, thyroid ultrasound and orbital computed tomography. Broader study findings: In validation, the model predicted ophthalmopathy. These predictions came a median approximately 5.9 months before onset.

Amplification of TCR beta CDR3 regions was performed using RNA transcripts as template. The TCR CDR3 first-round RT-PCR relied on the HTBI primer set. TCRdb ran MiXCR on the multiplex PCR reads and lists one entry per CDR3 protein. Among roughly 500,000 distinct CDR3 sequences listed, approximately 44% were seen once. The table lists this clonotype with a few counts. The antigen remains unidentified. The material sequenced was peripheral blood or thyroid tissue (not recorded which). This TCR came from an adult woman with Graves' disease, either hyperthyroidism or ophthalmopathy (not recorded which).

Written as DNA, the CDR3 is TGTGCCAGCAGTGCTAGGGGCCCGAACACTGAAGCTTTCTTT. Encoded protein: CASSARGPNTEAFF. The genes are TRBV2 and TRBJ1-1; D is perhaps TRBD1 (5 bases). The CDR3 runs 14 residues. V shed 4 bases and J shed 1 base, with 10 bases lying between them. CDR1 is SNHLY, CDR2 FYNNEI, per germline.